The clone carrying this T cell receptor (beta chain) showed up just a few times. cDNA synthesis used the whole RNA isolate, giving expressed TCRB sequences. The method was immunoSEQ multiplex PCR; TCRdb's version includes in-frame clones alone and lacks a portion of them. Of hundreds of thousands of clones listed, roughly 12% are singletons. The data stem from a study of beta chain features in type 1 diabetes. The germline gives CDR1 LNHDA, CDR2 SQIVND (reference sequence). Between the trimmed V and J ends, which lost 7 bases and 0 bases, there was a span of 13 bases. This CDR3 has 15 residues. The sequenced material came from naive CD4+ T cells from blood. The source is a man aged 18 to 30 in good health. The chain joins TRBV19 to TRBJ2-1; D may be TRBD2 (6 bases). This CDR3 is CASMDYLSSYNEQFF. The CDR3, as DNA: TGTGCCAGTATGGACTACTTGAGCTCCTACAATGAGCAGTTCTTC.